The 14 T cell receptor beta chains below were found in one sample sequenced in a study of technical replicates of blood from a few donors. Generated by immunoSEQ multiplex PCR, the TCRdb table keeps only in-frame clones and is missing some. Here the sample spans tens of thousands of clones, roughly 93% being singletons. Sequencing input: T cells isolated from PBMCs. All receptors derive from a human donor in good health.

V usage is TRBV9 and J usage is TRBJ2-1, with 9 bases identical to TRBD2. The ends lost 0 bases at V and 9 bases at J; junction bases unmatched: 7. Germline CDR1 and CDR2: SGDLS and YYNGEE. This CDR3 has 15 amino acids. CDR3 amino acids: CASSVGLAGDSEQFF. The CDR3 bases are TGTGCCAGCAGCGTAGGGTTAGCGGGAGATAGTGAGCAGTTCTTC.

The chain is built from TRBV5-1 and TRBJ2-7, with D uncertain. There are 14 residues in the CDR3. The V end lost 5 bases, the J end lost 2 bases, and 14 bases lay between the germline ends. CDR1 is SGHRS and CDR2 is YFSETQ in the germline V gene. The CDR3 coding sequence is TGCGCCAGCAGTTCCTTAGATTTAACCTACGAGCAGTACTTC. Protein: CASSSLDLTYEQYF.

CDR3 sequence (DNA): TGTGCCAGCAGCCCGGGGACTAGCGGGAAGAATGAGCAGTTCTTC. It encodes CASSPGTSGKNEQFF. The gene calls are TRBV11-3 and TRBJ2-1; 13 nucleotides agree with TRBD2. The junction had 5 bases not matched to a gene; V was cut back by 5 bases and J by 7 bases. Looked up from germline, CDR1 is SGHNT and CDR2 is YENEEA. The CDR3 contains 15 residues.

This chain connects TRBV4-1 to TRBJ2-3; 8 bases align to TRBD2. Germline V gene sequence: CDR1 MGHRA, CDR2 YSYEKL. V lost 0 bases to trimming and J lost 8 bases; unmatched junction nucleotides: 7. The CDR3 runs 15 residues. The CDR3 sequence is CASSQDRGGVITQYF. The CDR3 DNA reads as TGCGCCAGCAGCCAAGATCGGGGGGGGGTGATTACGCAGTATTTT.

This chain links TRBV11-2 with TRBJ2-7, with D perhaps TRBD2 (5 bases). Trimming pared 9 bases from V and 1 base from J, leaving 22 bases between. This CDR3 is 16 amino acids long. CDR1 and CDR2 (germline): SGHAT, FQNNGV. CDR3 residues: CARPNTGGPLSYEQYF. The CDR3 DNA is TGTGCCAGACCCAACACCGGAGGACCCCTTTCCTACGAGCAGTACTTC.

Only a few counts were recorded for this clone. V and J are TRBV30 and TRBJ1-1, with 7 bases aligning to TRBD1. Germline V gives CDR1 GTSNPN, CDR2 SVGIG (reference sequence). This CDR3 has 15 residues. V lost 1 base to trimming and J lost 0 bases; unmatched junction nucleotides: 5. In DNA, the CDR3 is TGTGCCTGGAGTGACGAGGGACAGATGAACACTGAAGCTTTCTTT. This translates into CAWSDEGQMNTEAFF.

There are a few counts of this clone. The chain's CDR3 is CASSSLAVDEKLFF. The CDR3 DNA reads TGTGCCAGCAGCTCCCTGGCGGTAGATGAAAAACTGTTTTTT. The V and J genes are TRBV7-9 and TRBJ1-4; no clear D. The CDR3 consists of 14 residues. V dropped 4 bases and J dropped 6 bases, with 12 bases sitting between them. Germline lookup yields CDR1 SEHNR and CDR2 FQNEAQ (reference sequence).

This clone occurred once. The rearrangement joins TRBV15 to TRBJ1-3; 10 bases line up with TRBD1. V trimming: 0 bases; J trimming: 0 bases; junction bases outside the gene matches: 8. The germline V gene encodes CDR1 LNHNV and CDR2 YYDKDF (reference sequence). The CDR3 has 19 amino acids. CDR3 residues: CATSRDLAGTGDSGNTIYF. The CDR3 DNA reads TGTGCCACCAGCAGAGATCTCGCCGGGACAGGGGACTCTGGAAACACCATATATTTT.

This chain uses TRBV2 with TRBJ2-2; TRBD1 matches at 7 bases. Looked up from germline, CDR1 is SNHLY and CDR2 is FYNNEI. The CDR3 consists of 14 residues. The junction had 7 bases not matched to a gene; V was cut back by 9 bases and J by 3 bases. The CDR3 sequence is CARDRAADTGELFF. The CDR3, as DNA: TGTGCCAGAGACAGGGCGGCGGACACCGGGGAGCTGTTTTTT.

The chain links TRBV4-2 to TRBJ1-2; D ambiguous. The V end was cut by 1 base, the J end by 8 bases, with 20 bases between. Per germline, CDR1 LGHNA and CDR2 YNFKEQ. The CDR3 length is 16 residues. The CDR3 nucleotides read TGTGCCAGCAGCCAAGGGGTACTGGGCCCAGCCTCCGGCTACACCTTC. Encoded protein: CASSQGVLGPASGYTF.

The chain links TRBV4-1 to TRBJ2-7; D might be TRBD2 (6 bases). Germline V gives CDR1 MGHRA, CDR2 YSYEKL. V was pared by 0 bases and J by 3 bases, with 15 bases between. The CDR3 extends over 16 amino acids. The CDR3 coding sequence is TGCGCCAGCAGCCAAGAATCGGTACTAGCAGTCTACGAGCAGTACTTC. Amino acids: CASSQESVLAVYEQYF.

This rearrangement joins TRBV5-1 to TRBJ2-5; D is possibly TRBD1 (7 bases). The V gene lost 0 bases and the J gene lost 4 bases, with 10 bases spanning the gap. The germline V gene has CDR1 SGHRS and CDR2 YFSETQ. The CDR3 runs to 14 residues. For the CDR3, the DNA is TGCGCCAGCAGCTTGGTCCAGGGGGGAGAGACCCAGTACTTC. It translates to CASSLVQGGETQYF.

This chain joins TRBV4-2 and TRBJ1-5; D is unresolved. The germline gives CDR1 LGHNA, CDR2 YNFKEQ. Between the trimmed V and J ends, which lost 3 bases and 4 bases, there was a span of 7 bases. This CDR3 has 13 residues. CDR3 sequence reads: CASSHYLNQPQHF. The CDR3 nucleotides read TGTGCCAGCAGCCATTATTTAAATCAGCCCCAGCATTTT.

The rearrangement uses TRBV2 and TRBJ2-6; D gene ambiguous. V lost 6 bases and J 0 bases, leaving 9 bases between the germline ends. The CDR3 is 15 amino acids. The germline CDR1 and CDR2 sequences are SNHLY and FYNNEI. CDR3 region: CASSQQSSGANVLTF. The CDR3 DNA follows: TGTGCCAGCAGCCAACAGTCCTCTGGGGCCAACGTCCTGACTTTC. Based on the CDR3 plus reference TRBV2 and TRBJ2-6, the full variable domain is EPEVTQTPSHQVTQMGQEVILRCVPISNHLYFYWYRQILGQKVEFLVSFYNNEISEKSEIFDDQFSVERPDGSNFTLKIRSTKLEDSAMYFCASSQQSSGANVLTFGAGSRLTVL.